One and the same sample provided the 5 T cell receptor beta chains below, sequenced in a study of T cell changes during pregnancy in multiple sclerosis. Assay: immunoSEQ multiplex PCR; the TCRdb copy retains only in-frame clones and omits some. Of fewer than 60,000 clones in the sample, under 95% were seen once. The source material was peripheral blood, sampled after pregnancy. The receptor source for this set is a female donor in good health, enrolled as a control in a pregnancy study.

The gene calls are TRBV10-2 and TRBJ1-6; TRBD1 agrees at 7 bases. The CDR3 totals 13 residues. Trimming took 7 bases from V and 10 from J; bases not matched to a gene: 7. Germline CDR1 reads WSHSY; CDR2 reads SAAADI. CDR3 in amino acids: CASTPGQRSPLHF. The DNA of the CDR3 is TGCGCCAGCACCCCGGGACAGCGATCACCCCTCCACTTT.

The chain is built from TRBV7-2 and TRBJ1-2; 8 bases are shared with TRBD1. There are 15 residues in the CDR3. Trimming took 1 base from V and 4 from J; bases not matched to a gene: 5. CDR1 is SGHTA, CDR2 FQGNSA, per germline. The chain's CDR3 is CASSLEPGGSYGYTF. CDR3 in DNA: TGTGCCAGCAGCTTAGAGCCAGGGGGCAGCTATGGCTACACCTTC.

This clone was seen just once. The CDR3: CAISEGQGDQPQHF. CDR3 sequence (DNA): TGTGCCATCAGTGAAGGACAGGGAGATCAGCCCCAGCATTTT. The chain employs TRBV10-3 and TRBJ1-5; TRBD1 aligns across 8 bases. Germline CDR1 reads ENHRY; CDR2 reads SYGVKD. Germline trimming cut 3 bases from V and 5 bases from J; bases unmatched to any gene: 3. This CDR3 spans 14 amino acids.

This chain joins TRBV11-2 and TRBJ2-1; 8 nucleotides align to TRBD2. Per germline, CDR1 SGHAT and CDR2 FQNNGV. The CDR3 has 14 amino acids. V dropped 4 bases and J dropped 4; count of bases not matched to a gene: 3. The CDR3 nucleotides read TGTGCCAGCAGCTCGAGCGGGAGTTACAATGAGCAGTTCTTC. It yields the protein CASSSSGSYNEQFF.

This chain links TRBV5-6 with TRBJ1-2; TRBD1 matches at 7 bases. Germline V gene data show CDR1 as SGHDT and CDR2 as YYEEEE. J gave up 4 bases and V 5 bases, and 11 bases lay outside the gene matches. The CDR3 length is 15 residues. CDR3 protein: CASSRGGQDPYGYTF. DNA for the CDR3: TGTGCCAGCAGTCGGGGCGGACAGGACCCCTATGGCTACACCTTC.